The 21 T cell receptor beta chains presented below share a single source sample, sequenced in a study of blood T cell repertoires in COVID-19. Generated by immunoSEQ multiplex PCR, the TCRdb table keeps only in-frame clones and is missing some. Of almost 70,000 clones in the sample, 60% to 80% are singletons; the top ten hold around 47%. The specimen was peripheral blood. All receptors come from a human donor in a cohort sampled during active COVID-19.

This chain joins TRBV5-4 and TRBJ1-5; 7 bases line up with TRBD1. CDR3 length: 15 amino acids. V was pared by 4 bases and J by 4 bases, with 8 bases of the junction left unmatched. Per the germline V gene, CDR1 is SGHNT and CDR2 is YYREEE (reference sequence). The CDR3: CASSADRAPNQPQHF. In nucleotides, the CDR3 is TGTGCCAGCAGCGCTGACAGGGCCCCGAATCAGCCCCAGCATTTT.

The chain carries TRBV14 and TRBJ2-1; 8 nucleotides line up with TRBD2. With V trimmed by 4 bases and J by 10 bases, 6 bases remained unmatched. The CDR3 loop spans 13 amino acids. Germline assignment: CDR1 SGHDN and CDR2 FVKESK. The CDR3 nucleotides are TGTGCCAGCAGCCCGAATCTAGCGGGCGAGCAGTTCTTC. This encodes CASSPNLAGEQFF.

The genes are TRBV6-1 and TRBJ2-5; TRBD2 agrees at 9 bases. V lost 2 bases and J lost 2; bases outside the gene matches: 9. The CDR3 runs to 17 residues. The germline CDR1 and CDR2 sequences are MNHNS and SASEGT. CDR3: CASSERNSGGGQETQYF. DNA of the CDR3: TGTGCCAGCAGTGAACGGAATAGCGGGGGAGGACAAGAGACCCAGTACTTC.

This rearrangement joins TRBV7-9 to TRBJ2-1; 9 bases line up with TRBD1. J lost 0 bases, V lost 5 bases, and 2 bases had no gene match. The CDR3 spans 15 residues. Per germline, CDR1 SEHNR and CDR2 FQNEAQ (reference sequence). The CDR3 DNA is TGTGCCAGCAGCCCGACAGGGGGCTCCTACAATGAGCAGTTCTTC. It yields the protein CASSPTGGSYNEQFF.

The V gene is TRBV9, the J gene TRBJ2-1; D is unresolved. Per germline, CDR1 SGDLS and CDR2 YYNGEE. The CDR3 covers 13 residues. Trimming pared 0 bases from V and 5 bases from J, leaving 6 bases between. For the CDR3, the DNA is TGTGCCAGCAGCGTAGAGCCTGACAATGAGCAGTTCTTC. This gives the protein CASSVEPDNEQFF. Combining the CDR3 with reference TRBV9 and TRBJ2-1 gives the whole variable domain DSGVTQTPKHLITATGQRVTLRCSPRSGDLSVYWYQQSLDQGLQFLIQYYNGEERAKGNILERFSAQQFPDLHSELNLSSLELGDSALYFCASSVEPDNEQFFGPGTRLTVL.

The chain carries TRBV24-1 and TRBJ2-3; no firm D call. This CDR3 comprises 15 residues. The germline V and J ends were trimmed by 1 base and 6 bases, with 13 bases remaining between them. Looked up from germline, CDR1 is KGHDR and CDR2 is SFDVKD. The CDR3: CATSDFRVPEDTQYF. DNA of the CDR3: TGTGCCACCAGTGATTTCCGGGTGCCGGAGGATACGCAGTATTTT.

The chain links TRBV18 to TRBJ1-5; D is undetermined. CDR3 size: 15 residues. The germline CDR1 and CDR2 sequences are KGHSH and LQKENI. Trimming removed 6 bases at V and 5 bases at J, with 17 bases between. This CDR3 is CASSSAPEGDQPQHF. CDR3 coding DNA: TGTGCCAGCTCGTCAGCTCCGGAGGGAGATCAGCCCCAGCATTTT. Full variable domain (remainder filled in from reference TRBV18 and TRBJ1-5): NAGVMQNPRHLVRRRGQEARLRCSPMKGHSHVYWYRQLPEEGLKFMVYLQKENIIDESGMPKERFSAEFPKEGPSILRIQQVVRGDSAAYFCASSSAPEGDQPQHFGDGTRLSIL.

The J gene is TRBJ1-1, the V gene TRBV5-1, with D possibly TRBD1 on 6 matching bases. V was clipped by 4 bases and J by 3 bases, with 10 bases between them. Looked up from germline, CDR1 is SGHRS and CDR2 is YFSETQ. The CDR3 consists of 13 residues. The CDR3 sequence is CASSRDKYTEAFF. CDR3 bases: TGCGCCAGCAGCAGGGACAAATACACTGAAGCTTTCTTT.

CDR3 coding DNA: TGTGCCAGCAGCGTCGACACCGTATTTGCCTACGAGCAGTACTTC. It is translated as CASSVDTVFAYEQYF. The V and J genes are TRBV7-8 and TRBJ2-7; no clear D. The germline V and J ends were trimmed by 5 bases and 2 bases, with 16 bases remaining between them. CDR1 SGHVS and CDR2 FQNEAQ come from the germline V gene. CDR3 length equals 15 residues.

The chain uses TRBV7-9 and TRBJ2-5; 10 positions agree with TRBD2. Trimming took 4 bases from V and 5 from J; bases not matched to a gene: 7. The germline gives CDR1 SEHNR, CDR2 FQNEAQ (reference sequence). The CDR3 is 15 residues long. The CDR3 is CASSSPSGGGETQYF. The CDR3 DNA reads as TGTGCCAGCAGCTCCCCTAGCGGGGGCGGGGAGACCCAGTACTTC.

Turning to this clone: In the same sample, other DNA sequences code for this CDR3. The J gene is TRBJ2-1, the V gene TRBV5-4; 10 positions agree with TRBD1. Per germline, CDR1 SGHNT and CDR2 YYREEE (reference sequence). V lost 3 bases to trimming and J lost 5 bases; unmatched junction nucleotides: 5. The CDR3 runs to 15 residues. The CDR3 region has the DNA TGTGCCAGCAGCTCTCCGGGACAGGGGAACAATGAGCAGTTCTTC. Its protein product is CASSSPGQGNNEQFF.

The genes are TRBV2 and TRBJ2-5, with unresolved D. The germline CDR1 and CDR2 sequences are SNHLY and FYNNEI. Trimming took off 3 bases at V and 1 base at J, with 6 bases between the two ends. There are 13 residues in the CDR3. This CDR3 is CASSEQVQETQYF. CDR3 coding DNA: TGTGCCAGCAGTGAGCAGGTCCAAGAGACCCAGTACTTC.

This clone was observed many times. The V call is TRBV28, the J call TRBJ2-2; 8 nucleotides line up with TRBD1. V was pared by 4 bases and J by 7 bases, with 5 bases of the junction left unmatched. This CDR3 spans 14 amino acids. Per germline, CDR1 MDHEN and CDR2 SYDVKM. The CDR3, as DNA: TGTGCCAGCAGTTGGACAGGGCTTTACGGGGAGCTGTTTTTT. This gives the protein CASSWTGLYGELFF.

The CDR3, as DNA: TGCGCCAGCCGGGTTTTGGGACAGGAATCCGGGGAGCTGTTTTTT. Protein: CASRVLGQESGELFF. The V call is TRBV10-2, the J call TRBJ2-2; the match to TRBD1 covers 8 bases. This CDR3 spans 15 amino acids. Germline V lookup: CDR1 WSHSY, CDR2 SAAADI. V lost 8 bases to trimming and J lost 6 bases; unmatched junction nucleotides: 11.

The CDR3 protein is CASSLGETGAYYGYTF. CDR3 nucleotides: TGTGCCAGCAGCTTAGGAGAGACAGGGGCTTACTATGGCTACACCTTC. The J gene is TRBJ1-2, the V gene TRBV13, with 8 bases that match TRBD1. J was trimmed by 3 bases and V by 0 bases; bases with no gene match: 6. Germline V gene lookup returns CDR1 PRHDT and CDR2 FYEKMQ (reference sequence). The CDR3 is 16 amino acids. The full variable domain, completed using reference TRBV13 and TRBJ1-2, is AAGVIQSPRHLIKEKRETATLKCYPIPRHDTVYWYQQGPGQDPQFLISFYEKMQSDKGSIPDRFSAQQFSDYHSELNMSSLELGDSALYFCASSLGETGAYYGYTFGSGTRLTVV.

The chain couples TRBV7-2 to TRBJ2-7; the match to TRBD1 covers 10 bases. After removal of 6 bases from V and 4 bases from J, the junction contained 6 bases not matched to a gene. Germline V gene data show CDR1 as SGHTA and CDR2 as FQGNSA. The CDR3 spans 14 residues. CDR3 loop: CASRTTGGAYEQYF. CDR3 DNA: TGTGCCAGCAGGACGACAGGGGGCGCGTACGAGCAGTACTTC.

The DNA for the CDR3 is TGCGCCAGCAGCCAAGGAGTGGTCGAAAAACTGTTTTTT. Translation gives CASSQGVVEKLFF. The chain has TRBV4-1 and TRBJ1-4; no definite D call. Trimming removed 1 base from V and 8 bases from J, with 8 bases in between. Germline V gene data show CDR1 as MGHRA and CDR2 as YSYEKL. This CDR3 comprises 13 residues.

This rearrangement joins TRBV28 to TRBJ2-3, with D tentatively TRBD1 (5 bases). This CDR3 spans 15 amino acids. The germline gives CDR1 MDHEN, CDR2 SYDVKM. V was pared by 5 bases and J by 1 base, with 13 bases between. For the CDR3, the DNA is TGTGCCAGCAGTCAGGACACCGAGGGCACAGATACGCAGTATTTT. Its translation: CASSQDTEGTDTQYF.

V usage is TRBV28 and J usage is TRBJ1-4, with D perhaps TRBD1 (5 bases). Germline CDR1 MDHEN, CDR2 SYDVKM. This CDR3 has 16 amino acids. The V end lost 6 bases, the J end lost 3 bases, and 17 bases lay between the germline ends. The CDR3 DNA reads TGTGCCAGCAGGGATGGCCGCGGGGGGGCTAATGAAAAACTGTTTTTT. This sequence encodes CASRDGRGGANEKLFF. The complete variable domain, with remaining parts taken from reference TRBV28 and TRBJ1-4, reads DVKVTQSSRYLVKRTGEKVFLECVQDMDHENMFWYRQDPGLGLRLIYFSYDVKMKEKGDIPEGYSVSREKKERFSLILESASTNQTSMYLCASRDGRGGANEKLFFGSGTQLSVL.

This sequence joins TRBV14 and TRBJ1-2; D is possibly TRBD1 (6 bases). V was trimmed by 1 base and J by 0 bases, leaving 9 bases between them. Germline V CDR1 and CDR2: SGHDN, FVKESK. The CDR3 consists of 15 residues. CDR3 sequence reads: CASSQGTATNYGYTF. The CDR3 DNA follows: TGTGCCAGCAGCCAAGGGACAGCCACTAACTATGGCTACACCTTC.

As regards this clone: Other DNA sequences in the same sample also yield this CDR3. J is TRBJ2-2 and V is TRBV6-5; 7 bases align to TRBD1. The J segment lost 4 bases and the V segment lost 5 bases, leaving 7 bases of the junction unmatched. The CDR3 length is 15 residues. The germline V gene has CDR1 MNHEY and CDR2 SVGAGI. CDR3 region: CASSRQGRGTGELFF. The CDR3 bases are TGTGCCAGCAGTCGACAGGGTAGGGGCACCGGGGAGCTGTTTTTT.